This T cell receptor beta chain was identified during a study of shared clonotypes between healthy human individuals. Unsorted PBMC replicate PCRs drew on around 280 ng DNA, representing approximately 31,000 T cell genomes. The assay was immunoSEQ multiplex PCR, and TCRdb's table has in-frame clones only and misses some. Of about 460,000 clones in the sample, more than 70% were seen once. Germline V gene lookup returns CDR1 SGHVS and CDR2 FQNEAQ. The CDR3 is made up of 14 amino acids. V lost 5 bases, J lost 7 bases, and 6 bases stayed unmatched. This chain joins TRBV7-8 and TRBJ2-3; 10 nucleotides match TRBD2. Sequenced sample: PBMCs. This clonotype was obtained from a woman between 40 and 55 years old in good health. Some clones in this sample may be carry-over from other donors' samples. The CDR3 here is CASSQGTSANTQYF. The CDR3 nucleotides are TGTGCCAGCAGCCAAGGGACTAGCGCCAATACGCAGTATTTT.